The T cell receptor beta chain under discussion was sequenced for a study of T cell responses to AZD1222 COVID-19 vaccine. The wider study: Recipients boosted at about 4 weeks or about 12 weeks are pooled. Study-level results: Clonal diversity may have been underestimated, and the donors were mostly white British, with more females than males. Only a handful of AZD1222 recipients, more than five in all, had baseline seropositivity. Researchers report vaccine-associated CD4 TCRs spanning spike, with dominance at 160-218 and 743-854.

Sequencing used immunoSEQ multiplex PCR; TCRdb keeps in-frame clones, though not all of them. The sample lists about 120,000 clones, 92% occurring once. In regard to this clone: Its antigen is not identified.

The CDR3 totals 15 residues. Germline V gene data show CDR1 as MNHEY and CDR2 as SMNVEV (reference sequence). V dropped 6 bases and J dropped 4 bases, with 16 bases sitting between them. J is TRBJ1-5 and V is TRBV27; TRBD1 might be the D (6 bases). The TCR was taken from an adult in good health. This specimen consisted of peripheral blood, obtained on day 0 of AZD1222 vaccination. The CDR3 DNA is TGTGCCAGCAGCTCATTACAGGGTAGGAATCAGCCCCAGCATTTT. This gives the protein CASSSLQGRNQPQHF.